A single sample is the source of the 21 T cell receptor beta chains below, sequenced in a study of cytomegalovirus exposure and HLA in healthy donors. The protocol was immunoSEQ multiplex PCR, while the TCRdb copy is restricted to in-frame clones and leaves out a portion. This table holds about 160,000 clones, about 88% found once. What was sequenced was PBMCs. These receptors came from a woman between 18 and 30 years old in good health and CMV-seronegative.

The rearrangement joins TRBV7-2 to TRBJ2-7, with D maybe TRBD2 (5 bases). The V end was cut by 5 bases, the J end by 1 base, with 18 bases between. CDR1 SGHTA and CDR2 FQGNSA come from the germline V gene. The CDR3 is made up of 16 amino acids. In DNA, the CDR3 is TGTGCCAGCAGCACAAGCTCCTTGTCGGGATCCTACGAGCAGTACTTC. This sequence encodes CASSTSSLSGSYEQYF. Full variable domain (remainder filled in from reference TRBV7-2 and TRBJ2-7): GAGVSQSPSNKVTEKGKDVELRCDPISGHTALYWYRQSLGQGLEFLIYFQGNSAPDKSGLPSDRFSAERTGGSVSTLTIQRTQQEDSAVYLCASSTSSLSGSYEQYFGPGTRLTVT.

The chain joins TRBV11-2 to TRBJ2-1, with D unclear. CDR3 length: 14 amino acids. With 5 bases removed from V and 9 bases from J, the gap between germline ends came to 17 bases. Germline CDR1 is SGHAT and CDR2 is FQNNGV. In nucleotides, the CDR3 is TGTGCCAGCAGCCCACGACTGAGCGCCGGTGAGCAGTTCTTC. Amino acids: CASSPRLSAGEQFF.

This CDR3 is CAISVTGSDTQYF. CDR3 DNA sequence: TGTGCCATCAGCGTTACAGGGTCAGATACGCAGTATTTT. The rearrangement links TRBV10-3 to TRBJ2-3; weak D call: TRBD1 (6 bases). V was cut by 6 bases and J by 4 bases, with 11 bases left in between. The CDR3 runs to 13 residues. CDR1 is ENHRY and CDR2 is SYGVKD in the germline V gene.

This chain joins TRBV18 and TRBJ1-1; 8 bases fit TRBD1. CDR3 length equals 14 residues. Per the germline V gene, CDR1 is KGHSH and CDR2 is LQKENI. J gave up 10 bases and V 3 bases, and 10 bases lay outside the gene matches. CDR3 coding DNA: TGTGCCAGCTCACCCGGACAGGGTATAGAGAGAGCTTTCTTT. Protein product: CASSPGQGIERAFF.

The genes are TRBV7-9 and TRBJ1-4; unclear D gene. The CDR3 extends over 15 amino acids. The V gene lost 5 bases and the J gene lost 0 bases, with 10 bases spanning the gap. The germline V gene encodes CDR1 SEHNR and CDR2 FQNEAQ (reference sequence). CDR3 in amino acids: CASSPGLATNEKLFF. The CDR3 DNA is TGTGCCAGCAGCCCTGGACTCGCAACTAATGAAAAACTGTTTTTT.

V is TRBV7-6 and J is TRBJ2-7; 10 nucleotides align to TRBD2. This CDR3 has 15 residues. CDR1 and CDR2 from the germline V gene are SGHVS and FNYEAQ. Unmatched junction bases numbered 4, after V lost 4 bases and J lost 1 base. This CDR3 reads CASSSEAGGSYEQYF. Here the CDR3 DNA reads TGTGCCAGCAGCTCTGAAGCGGGGGGGTCCTACGAGCAGTACTTC.

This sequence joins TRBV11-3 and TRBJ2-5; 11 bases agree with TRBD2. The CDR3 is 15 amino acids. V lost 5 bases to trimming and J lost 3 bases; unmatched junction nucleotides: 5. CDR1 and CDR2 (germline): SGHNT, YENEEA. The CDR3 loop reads CASSPGLAGKETQYF. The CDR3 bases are TGTGCCAGCAGCCCAGGACTAGCGGGCAAAGAGACCCAGTACTTC.

As DNA, the CDR3 is TGTGCCAGCAGTGACCAGGGAAGGGAAGAAAAACTGTTTTTT. This encodes CASSDQGREEKLFF. The chain employs TRBV6-6 and TRBJ1-4; D perhaps matches TRBD1 (5 bases). The CDR3 is 14 amino acids. The V and J ends lost 5 bases and 8 bases respectively, with 15 bases between them. CDR1 MNHNY and CDR2 SVGAGI come from the germline V gene (reference sequence).

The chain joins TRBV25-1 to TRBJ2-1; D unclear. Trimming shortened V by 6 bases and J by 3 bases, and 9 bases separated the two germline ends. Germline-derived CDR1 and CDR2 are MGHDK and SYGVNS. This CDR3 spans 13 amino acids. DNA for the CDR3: TGTGCCAGCAGGGCATCAAGCTACAATGAGCAGTTCTTC. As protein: CASRASSYNEQFF.

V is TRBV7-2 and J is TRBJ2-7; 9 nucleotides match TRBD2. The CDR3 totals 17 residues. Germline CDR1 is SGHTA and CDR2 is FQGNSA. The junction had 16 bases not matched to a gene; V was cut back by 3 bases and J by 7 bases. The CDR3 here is CASSFIPLASGTGEQYF. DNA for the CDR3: TGTGCCAGCAGCTTTATTCCGCTGGCTAGCGGGACCGGGGAGCAGTACTTC. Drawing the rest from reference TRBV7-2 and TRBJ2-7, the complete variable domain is GAGVSQSPSNKVTEKGKDVELRCDPISGHTALYWYRQSLGQGLEFLIYFQGNSAPDKSGLPSDRFSAERTGGSVSTLTIQRTQQEDSAVYLCASSFIPLASGTGEQYFGPGTRLTVT.

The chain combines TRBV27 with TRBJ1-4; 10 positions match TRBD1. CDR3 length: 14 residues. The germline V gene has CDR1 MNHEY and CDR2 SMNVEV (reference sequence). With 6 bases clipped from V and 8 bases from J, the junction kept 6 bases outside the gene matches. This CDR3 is CASSGQGVGEKLFF. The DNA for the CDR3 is TGTGCCAGCAGCGGACAGGGGGTAGGCGAAAAACTGTTTTTT.

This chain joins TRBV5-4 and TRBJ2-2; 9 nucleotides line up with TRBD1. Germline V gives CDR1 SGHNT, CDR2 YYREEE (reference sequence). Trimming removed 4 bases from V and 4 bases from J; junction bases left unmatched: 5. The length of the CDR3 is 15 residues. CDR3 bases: TGTGCCAGCAGCACGGACAGGGGCCTCACCGGGGAGCTGTTTTTT. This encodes CASSTDRGLTGELFF. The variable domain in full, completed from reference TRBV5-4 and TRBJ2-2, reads ETGVTQSPTHLIKTRGQQVTLRCSSQSGHNTVSWYQQALGQGPQFIFQYYREEENGRGNFPPRFSGLQFPNYSSELNVNALELDDSALYLCASSTDRGLTGELFFGEGSRLTVL.

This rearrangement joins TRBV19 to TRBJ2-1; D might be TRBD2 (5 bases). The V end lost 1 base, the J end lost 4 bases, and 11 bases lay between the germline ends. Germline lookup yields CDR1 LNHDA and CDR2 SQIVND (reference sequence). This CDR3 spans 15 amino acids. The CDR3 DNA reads TGTGCCAGTAGTATAGGAGGGCACGGGTACAATGAGCAGTTCTTC. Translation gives CASSIGGHGYNEQFF. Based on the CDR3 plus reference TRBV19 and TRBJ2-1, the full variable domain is DGGITQSPKYLFRKEGQNVTLSCEQNLNHDAMYWYRQDPGQGLRLIYYSQIVNDFQKGDIAEGYSVSREKKESFPLTVTSAQKNPTAFYLCASSIGGHGYNEQFFGPGTRLTVL.

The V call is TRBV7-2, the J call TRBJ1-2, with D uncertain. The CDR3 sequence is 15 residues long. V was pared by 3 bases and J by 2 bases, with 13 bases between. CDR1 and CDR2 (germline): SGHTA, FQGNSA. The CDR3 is CASSFGGSKNYGYTF. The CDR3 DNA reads TGTGCCAGCAGCTTCGGAGGGTCGAAAAACTATGGCTACACCTTC.

The CDR3 loop is CASSLAGNYGYTF. In DNA, the CDR3 is TGCGCCAGCAGCTTAGCAGGGAACTATGGCTACACCTTC. The chain joins TRBV5-1 to TRBJ1-2; D is perhaps TRBD1 (5 bases). The CDR3 covers 13 residues. Trimming took 2 bases from V and 2 from J, leaving 7 bases between them. Germline CDR1 and CDR2: SGHRS and YFSETQ.

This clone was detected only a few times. CDR3 protein: CACARGTYEQYF. The CDR3 DNA is TGTGCCTGTGCGAGGGGGACCTACGAGCAGTACTTC. The V and J genes are TRBV10-3 and TRBJ2-7; a weak D match, TRBD1 (6 bases). Germline CDR1 ENHRY, CDR2 SYGVKD. This CDR3 region has 12 residues. V lost 11 bases and J lost 2, with 13 bases in between.

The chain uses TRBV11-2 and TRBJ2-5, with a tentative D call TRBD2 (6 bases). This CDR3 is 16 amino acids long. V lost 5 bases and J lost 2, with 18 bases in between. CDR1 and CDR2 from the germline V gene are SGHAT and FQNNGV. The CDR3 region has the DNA TGTGCCAGCAGCCATTACGGGGGAGTGGCGCAAGAGACCCAGTACTTC. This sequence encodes CASSHYGGVAQETQYF.

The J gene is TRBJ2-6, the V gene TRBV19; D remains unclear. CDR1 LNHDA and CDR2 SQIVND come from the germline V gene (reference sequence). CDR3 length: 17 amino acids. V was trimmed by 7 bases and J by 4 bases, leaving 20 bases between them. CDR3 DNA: TGTGCCAGTATTACCCCCGGAGTCCCTAGGGGGGCCAACGTCCTGACTTTC. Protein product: CASITPGVPRGANVLTF.

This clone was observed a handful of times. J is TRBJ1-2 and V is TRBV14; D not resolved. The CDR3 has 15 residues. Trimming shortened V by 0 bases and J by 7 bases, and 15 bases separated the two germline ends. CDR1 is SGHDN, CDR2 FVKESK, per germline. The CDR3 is CASSQDRGGLRGYTF. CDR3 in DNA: TGTGCCAGCAGCCAAGATCGAGGTGGCCTCCGTGGCTACACCTTC.

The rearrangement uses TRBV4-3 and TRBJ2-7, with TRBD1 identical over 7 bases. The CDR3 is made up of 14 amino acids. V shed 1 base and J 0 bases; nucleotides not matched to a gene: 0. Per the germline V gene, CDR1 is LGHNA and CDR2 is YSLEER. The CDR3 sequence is CASSQGDSSYEQYF. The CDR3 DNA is TGCGCCAGCAGCCAAGGGGACAGCTCCTACGAGCAGTACTTC.

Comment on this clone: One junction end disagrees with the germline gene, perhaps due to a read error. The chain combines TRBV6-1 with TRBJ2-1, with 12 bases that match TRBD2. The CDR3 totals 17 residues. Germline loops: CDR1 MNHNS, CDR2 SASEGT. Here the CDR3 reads CASREETSGSSYNEQFF. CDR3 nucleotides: TGTGCCAGCAGGGAAGAGACTAGCGGGAGCTCCTACAATGAGCAGTTCTTC.